This is a list of T cell receptor beta chains from one sample in a study of regulatory T cells in long-lasting Graves disease. From the multiplex PCR reads, TCRdb called clonotypes with MiXCR, one entry per CDR3 protein. The table has approximately 440,000 distinct CDR3 sequences, 15% to 20% seen once. These data were likewise used in another study, on T cells in Graves' hyperthyroidism and ophthalmopathy.

The sequences come from peripheral blood mononuclear cells (PBMCs), collected at new diagnosis, from a patient treated with antithyroid drugs. The receptor source for this set is a man aged 40-49 years with Graves disease. The CDR3 runs from the conserved cysteine through the conserved F or W. D genes are given only for firm matches. Rows give clone size only sometimes, using once, few, many, or a class for an expanded clone.

clone size	D gene	V gene	J gene	CDR3 protein	CDR3 DNA
many	TRBD1	TRBV10-3	TRBJ2-7	CAIRPGQGASEQYF	TGTGCCATCAGACCGGGACAGGGGGCGTCCGAGCAGTACTTC
-	TRBD2	TRBV27	TRBJ2-7	CVSSGRAGYEQYF	TGTGTCAGCAGTGGGAGGGCCGGTTACGAGCAGTACTTC
-	-	TRBV4-1	TRBJ2-1	CASSQAGGNYNEQFF	TGCGCCAGCAGCCAAGCTGGCGGGAACTACAATGAGCAGTTCTTC
-	TRBD2	TRBV4-2	TRBJ2-1	CASSQDSPGGSGSIIEQFF	TGTGCCAGCAGCCAAGATTCCCCCGGCGGTAGCGGGAGTATAATTGAGCAGTTCTTC
many	-	TRBV5-1	TRBJ2-3	CASSLESAGSTDTQYF	TGCGCCAGCAGCTTGGAATCGGCAGGGAGCACAGATACGCAGTATTTT
many	TRBD2	TRBV6-5	TRBJ2-1	CASSYGRAYNEQFF	TGTGCCAGCAGTTACGGGAGGGCCTACAATGAGCAGTTCTTC
many	TRBD1	TRBV12-3/TRBV12-4	TRBJ2-3	CASILDRAADTQYF	TGTGCCAGCATCCTCGACAGGGCGGCAGATACGCAGTATTTT
-	TRBD1	TRBV29-1	TRBJ1-5	CSAKQGNQLQHF	TGCAGCGCTAAACAGGGGAATCAGCTCCAGCATTTT
-	-	TRBV27	TRBJ1-4	CASSFQGSEKLFF	TGTGCCAGCAGTTTCCAGGGGAGCGAAAAACTGTTTTTT
once	-	TRBV25-1	TRBJ2-5	CASSESWGSRETQYF	TGTGCCAGCAGTGAATCTTGGGGGAGTCGAGAGACCCAGTACTTC
few	-	TRBV20-1	TRBJ1-6	CSARRVLNNSPLHF	TGCAGTGCCCGGCGCGTCCTCAATAATTCACCCCTCCACTTT
-	-	TRBV9	TRBJ2-4	CASSEDTGKNIQYF	TGTGCCAGCAGCGAGGATACAGGCAAAAACATTCAGTACTTC
many	TRBD1	TRBV28	TRBJ1-5	CASSFGTGGGQPQHF	TGTGCCAGCAGTTTCGGGACAGGGGGTGGTCAGCCCCAGCATTTT
many	-	TRBV6-2/TRBV6-3	TRBJ2-2	CASSRYPERPLRDAHTGELFF	TGTGCCAGCAGTCGATACCCCGAACGGCCCCTCCGGGACGCACACACCGGGGAGCTGTTTTTT
many	-	TRBV18	TRBJ2-5	CASSPTGPETQYF	TGTGCCAGCTCACCAACAGGGCCAGAGACCCAGTACTTC
-	-	TRBV20-1	TRBJ2-2	CSARDVETYTGELFF	TGCAGTGCTAGAGACGTCGAGACCTACACCGGGGAGCTGTTTTTT
many	-	TRBV5-1	TRBJ1-2	CASSPGTDNYGYTF	TGTGCCAGCAGCCCGGGGACTGATAACTATGGCTACACCTTC
many	TRBD2	TRBV5-1	TRBJ2-1	CASSSRAGASYNEQFF	TGCGCCAGCAGCTCCCGAGCGGGAGCCTCCTACAATGAGCAGTTCTTC
-	-	TRBV12-3/TRBV12-4	TRBJ1-5	CASSLLDTQHF	TGTGCCAGCAGTTTATTAGATACGCAGCATTTT
many	-	TRBV6-1	TRBJ2-1	CASSEALVPSNEQFF	TGTGCCAGCAGTGAAGCGCTAGTGCCCTCGAATGAGCAGTTCTTC
many	-	TRBV2	TRBJ1-2	CASSETRGIPSYTF	TGTGCCAGCAGTGAGACAAGGGGGATCCCGAGCTACACCTTC
many	TRBD1	TRBV24-1	TRBJ1-5	CATSHRGGNQPQHF	TGTGCCACCAGTCACAGGGGAGGCAATCAGCCCCAGCATTTT
many	-	TRBV27	TRBJ2-1	CASSSSGLYNEQFF	TGTGCCAGCAGTTCCTCCGGCTTATACAATGAGCAGTTCTTC
-	-	TRBV4-1	TRBJ1-2	CASRKTGYQGYTF	TGCGCCAGCAGGAAAACAGGGTATCAAGGCTACACCTTC
-	-	TRBV30	TRBJ1-6	CAWSPGHRNSPLHF	TGTGCCTGGTCACCGGGACATCGAAATTCACCCCTCCACTTT
many	-	TRBV5-1	TRBJ2-2	CASRLRADSGELFF	TGCGCCAGCAGATTGCGGGCAGACTCCGGGGAGCTGTTTTTT
many	TRBD2	TRBV30	TRBJ2-1	CAWSAGGPGEQFF	TGTGCCTGGAGCGCGGGAGGGCCTGGAGAGCAGTTCTTC
many	TRBD1	TRBV12-5	TRBJ2-1	CASGLLGQGNEQFF	TGTGCTAGTGGTTTGTTGGGACAGGGCAATGAGCAGTTCTTC
-	-	TRBV2	TRBJ2-6	CASTDLEGSGANVLTF	TGTGCCAGCACCGACCTGGAGGGATCCGGGGCCAACGTCCTGACTTTC
-	-	TRBV10-3	TRBJ1-2	CAISSRRQENLYGYTF	TGTGCCATCAGTTCGAGAAGACAGGAGAACCTCTATGGCTACACCTTC
few	TRBD1	TRBV20-1	TRBJ2-1	CSAKQGSAYNEQFF	TGCAGTGCTAAACAGGGGAGCGCCTACAATGAGCAGTTCTTC
few	-	TRBV28	TRBJ2-1	CASSPAYYQFF	TGTGCCAGCAGCCCGGCTTACTACCAGTTCTTC
few	-	TRBV6-1	TRBJ2-6	CASSTGISGANVLTF	TGTGCCAGCAGTACCGGGATCTCTGGGGCCAACGTCCTGACTTTC
many	-	TRBV28	TRBJ2-1	CASRAATSYNEQFF	TGTGCCAGCAGGGCGGCCACCTCCTACAATGAGCAGTTCTTC
-	-	TRBV12-3/TRBV12-4	TRBJ1-2	CASTPQAVTGYTF	TGTGCCAGCACTCCCCAGGCGGTTACTGGCTACACCTTC
-	-	TRBV12-3/TRBV12-4	TRBJ2-4	CASSQGDIQYF	TGTGCCAGCAGCCAAGGGGACATTCAGTACTTC
many	TRBD2	TRBV24-1	TRBJ2-1	CATSEGTSGSYNEQFF	TGTGCCACCAGTGAGGGCACTAGCGGGAGCTACAATGAGCAGTTCTTC
many	TRBD2	TRBV6-1	TRBJ2-2	CASSGGTSVNTGELFF	TGTGCCAGCAGTGGGGGGACTAGCGTTAACACCGGGGAGCTGTTTTTT
many	-	TRBV28	TRBJ1-1	CASSLGTGNTEAFF	TGTGCCAGCAGCTTAGGGACCGGGAACACTGAAGCTTTCTTT
few	TRBD2	TRBV28	TRBJ2-3	CAHSAGGAGTDTQYF	TGTGCCCACTCAGCGGGGGGGGCCGGCACAGATACGCAGTATTTT
-	-	TRBV27	TRBJ2-2	CASSPRREPITGELFF	TGTGCCAGCAGTCCGCGACGGGAACCGATCACCGGGGAGCTGTTTTTT
-	-	TRBV24-1	TRBJ2-7	CATSDFRSPYEQYF	TGTGCCACCAGTGATTTCCGTTCACCCTACGAGCAGTACTTC
many	-	TRBV28	TRBJ1-6	CASSFGGGRSPLHF	TGTGCCAGCAGTTTTGGGGGCGGAAGGTCACCCCTCCACTTT
few	TRBD1	TRBV7-9	TRBJ1-4	CASSLVRTGDEKLFF	TGTGCCAGCAGCTTAGTTCGGACAGGGGATGAAAAACTGTTTTTT
many	-	TRBV2	TRBJ2-7	CASSERGTYEQYF	TGTGCCAGCAGTGAAAGGGGCACCTACGAGCAGTACTTC
few	-	TRBV5-1	TRBJ2-3	CASSLSTGSQYF	TGCGCCAGCAGCCTGTCAACAGGGTCGCAGTATTTT
many	-	TRBV6-2/TRBV6-3	TRBJ1-5	CASSYSSGNQPQHF	TGTGCCAGCAGTTACTCCAGTGGCAATCAGCCCCAGCATTTT
many	-	TRBV10-1	TRBJ2-2	CASSESGGANTGELFF	TGCGCCAGCAGTGAGTCAGGCGGGGCAAACACCGGGGAGCTGTTTTTT
many	-	TRBV5-6	TRBJ2-2	CASSFYRPAGELFF	TGTGCCAGCAGCTTCTATCGACCCGCCGGGGAGCTGTTTTTT
many	TRBD1	TRBV18	TRBJ2-1	CASSPGTAHEQFF	TGTGCCAGCTCACCAGGGACAGCTCATGAGCAGTTCTTC
many	-	TRBV20-1	TRBJ2-3	CSARAKDTQYF	TGCAGTGCTAGGGCGAAAGATACGCAGTATTTT
-	-	TRBV28	TRBJ2-7	CASRETGPYEQYF	TGTGCCAGCAGGGAAACAGGGCCCTACGAGCAGTACTTC
many	TRBD1	TRBV18	TRBJ1-1	CASSRRDRGERNTEAFF	TGTGCCAGCTCACGAAGGGACAGGGGAGAGAGGAACACTGAAGCTTTCTTT
once	TRBD1	TRBV29-1	TRBJ1-2	CSVARDSYGYTF	TGCAGCGTTGCCCGGGACAGTTATGGCTACACCTTC